This T cell receptor (beta chain) is drawn from a study of regulatory T cells in long-lasting Graves disease. V was pared by 6 bases and J by 6 bases, with 10 bases of the junction left unmatched. The length of the CDR3 is 14 residues. CDR1 and CDR2 from the germline V gene are MNHNS and SASEGT. Time point: persistent/refractory GD, antithyroid drugs over 5 years with positive TRAb. Preparation of the TCR library used RNA extracted from PBMCs. Researchers made TCR beta libraries by using iRepertoire HTBI primers and running Arm-PCR on CDR3 regions. One entry per CDR3 protein, called by TCRdb with MiXCR from the multiplex PCR reads. The sample has about 660,000 distinct CDR3 sequences, around 30% seen once. This clonotype has only a few counts.

This chain connects TRBV6-1 to TRBJ1-1; 7 nucleotides line up with TRBD1. The source of this sequence is a female donor with Graves disease. The specimen comprised peripheral blood mononuclear cells (PBMCs), sampled when the disease was refractory, from a patient treated with antithyroid drugs. The CDR3 sequence is CASSYHRGGAEAFF. The DNA for the CDR3 is TGTGCCAGCAGCTACCACAGGGGAGGCGCTGAAGCTTTCTTT.